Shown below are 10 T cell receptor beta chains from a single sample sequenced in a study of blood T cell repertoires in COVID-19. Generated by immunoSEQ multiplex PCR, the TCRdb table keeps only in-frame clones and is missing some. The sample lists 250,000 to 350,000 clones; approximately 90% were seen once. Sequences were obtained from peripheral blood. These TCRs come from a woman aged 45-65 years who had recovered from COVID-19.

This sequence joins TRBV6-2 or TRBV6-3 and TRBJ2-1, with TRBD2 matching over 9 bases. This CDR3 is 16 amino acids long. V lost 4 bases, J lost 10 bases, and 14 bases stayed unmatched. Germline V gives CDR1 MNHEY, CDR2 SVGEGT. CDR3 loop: CASSSIAGDPTGEQFF. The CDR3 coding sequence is TGTGCCAGCAGTTCCATAGCGGGAGACCCTACAGGGGAGCAGTTCTTC.

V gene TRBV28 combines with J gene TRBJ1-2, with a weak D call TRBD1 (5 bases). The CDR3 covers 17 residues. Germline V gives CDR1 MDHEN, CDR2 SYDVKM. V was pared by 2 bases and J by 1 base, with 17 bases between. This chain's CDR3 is CASSLPSSRAHNYGYTF. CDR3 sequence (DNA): TGTGCCAGCAGTTTACCTTCGAGCAGGGCTCATAACTATGGCTACACCTTC.

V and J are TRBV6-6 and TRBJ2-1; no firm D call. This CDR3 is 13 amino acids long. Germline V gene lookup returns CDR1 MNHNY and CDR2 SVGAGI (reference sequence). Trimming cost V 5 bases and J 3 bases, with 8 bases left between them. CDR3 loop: CASSPRLYNEQFF. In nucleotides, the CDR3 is TGTGCCAGCAGTCCCAGGCTCTACAATGAGCAGTTCTTC.

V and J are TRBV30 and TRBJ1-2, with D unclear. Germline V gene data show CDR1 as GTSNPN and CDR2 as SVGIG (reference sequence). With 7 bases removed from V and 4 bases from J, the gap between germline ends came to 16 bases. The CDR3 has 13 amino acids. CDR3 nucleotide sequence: TGTGCCTACCTAAGGACTCAAACCTATGGCTACACCTTC. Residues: CAYLRTQTYGYTF. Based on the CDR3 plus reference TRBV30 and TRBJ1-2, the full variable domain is SQTIHQWPATLVQPVGSPLSLECTVEGTSNPNLYWYRQAAGRGLQLLFYSVGIGQISSEVPQNLSASRPQDRQFILSSKKLLLSDSGFYLCAYLRTQTYGYTFGSGTRLTVV.

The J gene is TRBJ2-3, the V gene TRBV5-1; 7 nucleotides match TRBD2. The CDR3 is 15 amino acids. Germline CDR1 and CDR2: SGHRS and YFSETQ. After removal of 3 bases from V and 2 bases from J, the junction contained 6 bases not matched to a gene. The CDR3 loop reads CASSWSSGYTDTQYF. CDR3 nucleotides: TGCGCCAGCAGCTGGAGTAGCGGGTACACAGATACGCAGTATTTT.

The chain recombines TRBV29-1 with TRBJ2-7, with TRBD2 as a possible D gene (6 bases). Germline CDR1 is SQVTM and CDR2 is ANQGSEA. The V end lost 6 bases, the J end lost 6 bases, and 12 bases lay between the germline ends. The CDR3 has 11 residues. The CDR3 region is CSVELTSEQYF. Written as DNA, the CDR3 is TGCAGCGTCGAATTGACTAGCGAGCAGTACTTC.

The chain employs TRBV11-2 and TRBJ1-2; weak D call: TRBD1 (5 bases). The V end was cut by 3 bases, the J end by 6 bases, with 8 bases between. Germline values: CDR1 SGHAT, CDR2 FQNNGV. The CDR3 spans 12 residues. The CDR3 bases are TGTGCCAGCAGCTTTAAGGGGAATGGCTACACCTTC. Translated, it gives CASSFKGNGYTF.

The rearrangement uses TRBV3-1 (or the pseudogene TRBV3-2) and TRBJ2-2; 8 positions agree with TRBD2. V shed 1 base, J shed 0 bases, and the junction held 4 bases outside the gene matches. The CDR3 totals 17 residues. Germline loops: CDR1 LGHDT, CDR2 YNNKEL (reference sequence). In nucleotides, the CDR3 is TGTGCCAGCAGCCAAGTGGGAGCGGGGGCGAACACCGGGGAGCTGTTTTTT. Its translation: CASSQVGAGANTGELFF.

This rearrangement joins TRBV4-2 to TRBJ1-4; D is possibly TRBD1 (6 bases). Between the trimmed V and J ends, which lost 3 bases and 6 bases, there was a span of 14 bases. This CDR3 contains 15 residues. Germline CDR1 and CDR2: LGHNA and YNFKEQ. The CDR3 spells CASSQPPDSYEKLFF. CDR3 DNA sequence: TGTGCCAGCAGCCAGCCCCCGGACAGTTATGAAAAACTGTTTTTT.

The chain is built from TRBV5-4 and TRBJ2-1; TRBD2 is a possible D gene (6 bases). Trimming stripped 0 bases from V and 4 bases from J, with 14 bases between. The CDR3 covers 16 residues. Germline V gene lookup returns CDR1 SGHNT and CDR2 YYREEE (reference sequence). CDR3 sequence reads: CASSLGGSGSYNEQFF. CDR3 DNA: TGTGCCAGCAGCTTGGGTGGTAGCGGATCATACAATGAGCAGTTCTTC.